These 25 T cell receptor beta chains were all obtained from the same sample, sequenced in a study of shared clonotypes between healthy human individuals (dated by TCRdb to about 2020). The method behind the library was the immunoSEQ multiplex PCR assay. Entries here come from immuneACCESS through TCRdb and include only in-frame sequences with V and J called. Some clones fail to appear in such tables; in the studies checked, an unresolved V gene covers under half of the shortfall, and the cause of the remainder is unknown. This sample gives 2 million to 3 million clones in total; approximately 90% of them show up just once. The ten largest account for around 0.14% of the sample. Specimen: naive CD4+ T cells sorted from blood. The cell subset or site label corresponds to: CD45RA+ positively selected. Every receptor here comes from a young man in good health.

This clone has a handful of counts. The CDR3: CAWTRNKGGWNTEAFF. CDR3 bases: TGTGCCTGGACCAGGAACAAGGGAGGATGGAATACTGAAGCTTTCTTT. The chain uses TRBV30 and TRBJ1-1, with D unclear. Germline V lookup: CDR1 GTSNPN, CDR2 SVGIG (reference sequence). The V end lost 4 bases, the J end lost 5 bases, and 23 bases lay between the germline ends. CDR3 size: 16 residues.

This clone was seen a few times. The chain recombines TRBV4-1 with TRBJ1-2; D is perhaps TRBD1 (6 bases). This CDR3 region has 12 residues. Germline V gene lookup returns CDR1 MGHRA and CDR2 YSYEKL. Trimming removed 3 bases at V and 7 bases at J, with 9 bases between. The CDR3, as DNA: TGCGCCAGCAGCCAGACAGGTCCTGGCTACACCTTC. Protein sequence: CASSQTGPGYTF.

In this sample, this clone turned up a few times. This rearrangement joins TRBV29-1 to TRBJ1-1; the match to TRBD1 covers 9 bases. Trimming cost V 6 bases and J 6 bases; bases outside gene matches: 11. The germline gives CDR1 SQVTM, CDR2 ANQGSEA. The CDR3 is 14 residues long. CDR3 region: CSVGPGQGVAEAFF. As DNA, the CDR3 is TGCAGCGTGGGCCCGGGACAGGGTGTCGCTGAAGCTTTCTTT.

This chain uses TRBV2 with TRBJ2-3; D is unclear. Germline V gives CDR1 SNHLY, CDR2 FYNNEI. CDR3 length equals 13 residues. The V gene lost 4 bases and the J gene lost 4 bases, with 9 bases spanning the gap. Here the CDR3 reads CASSGLVPDTQYF. CDR3 coding DNA: TGTGCCAGCAGTGGGTTAGTCCCAGATACGCAGTATTTT.

This clone has just a few counts. The chain is built from TRBV5-1 and TRBJ1-1, with D unresolved. The CDR3 extends over 13 amino acids. CDR1 and CDR2 (germline): SGHRS, YFSETQ. V was pared by 1 base and J by 1 base, with 5 bases between. DNA of the CDR3: TGCGCCAGCAGCTTGCTGGCGAACACTGAAGCTTTCTTT. Translated: CASSLLANTEAFF.

With respect to this clone: Other nucleotide sequences from this sample produce the same CDR3. This sequence joins TRBV30 and TRBJ1-6, with a weak D call TRBD1 (6 bases). The V and J ends lost 2 bases and 0 bases respectively, with 14 bases between them. The CDR3 consists of 17 residues. In germline, CDR1 is GTSNPN, CDR2 SVGIG (reference sequence). This CDR3 reads CAWSFGQLNSYNSPLHF. For the CDR3, the DNA is TGTGCCTGGAGTTTCGGACAGTTGAACTCCTATAATTCACCCCTCCACTTT.

The gene calls are TRBV14 and TRBJ2-1, with TRBD2 identical over 7 bases. The CDR3 is 16 residues long. The germline V gene has CDR1 SGHDN and CDR2 FVKESK. After removal of 2 bases from V and 4 bases from J, the junction contained 8 bases not matched to a gene. The CDR3 reads CASSQLSGPAYNEQFF. Written as DNA, the CDR3 is TGTGCCAGCAGCCAACTTAGCGGGCCAGCTTACAATGAGCAGTTCTTC. The full variable domain, in which reference TRBV14 and TRBJ2-1 provide the parts outside the CDR3, is EAGVTQFPSHSVIEKGQTVTLRCDPISGHDNLYWYRRVMGKEIKFLLHFVKESKQDESGMPNNRFLAERTGGTYSTLKVQPAELEDSGVYFCASSQLSGPAYNEQFFGPGTRLTVL.

CDR3 residues: CASSYSPGDYGYTF. The CDR3 DNA reads TGTGCCAGCAGTTACTCTCCAGGGGATTATGGCTACACCTTC. V is TRBV6-5 and J is TRBJ1-2, with D perhaps TRBD1 (6 bases). The CDR3 contains 14 residues. Deletions cut 0 bases from V and 5 bases from J, with 10 bases between. The germline V gene encodes CDR1 MNHEY and CDR2 SVGAGI.

Points on this clone: Other DNA sequences in this sample translate to the same CDR3. The V call is TRBV7-9, the J call TRBJ2-3; 9 bases agree with TRBD2. The CDR3 sequence is 15 residues long. Germline CDR1 is SEHNR and CDR2 is FQNEAQ (reference sequence). The V gene end was trimmed by 0 bases and the J gene end by 3 bases; junction bases not matched to a gene: 1. The CDR3: CASSLASGGTDTQYF. The CDR3 coding sequence is TGTGCCAGCAGCTTAGCCAGCGGGGGGACAGATACGCAGTATTTT.

The rearrangement uses TRBV21-1 and TRBJ2-1; the table calls TRBD2, which could not be checked here. TRBV21-1 is a pseudogene. The CDR3 is made up of 19 amino acids. The CDR3 loop is CASSPRAGLAGFSYNEQFF. The CDR3, as DNA: TGTGCCAGCAGCCCCCGCGCGGGACTAGCGGGATTCTCCTACAATGAGCAGTTCTTC.

This sequence joins TRBV9 and TRBJ2-4; D is tentatively TRBD1 or TRBD2 (5 bases each). Germline lookup yields CDR1 SGDLS and CDR2 YYNGEE. Trimming left V 5 bases short and J 1 base short, with 16 bases between. CDR3 length: 16 residues. CDR3 DNA: TGTGCCAGCAGTTGGCGAGAGGGGTGGGCCAAAAACATTCAGTACTTC. Amino acid sequence: CASSWREGWAKNIQYF.

V usage is TRBV11-2 and J usage is TRBJ2-7; possible D gene TRBD2, 7 bases. CDR3 length: 16 residues. With 4 bases removed from V and 2 bases from J, the gap between germline ends came to 18 bases. Germline CDR1 reads SGHAT; CDR2 reads FQNNGV. Written as DNA, the CDR3 is TGTGCCAGCAGCTGGCCGAAGGGGGGGACTCCCTACGAGCAGTACTTC. Amino acids: CASSWPKGGTPYEQYF.

The chain has TRBV5-7 and TRBJ2-7; TRBD2 might be the D (6 bases). TRBV5-7 is annotated as an ORF whose role is uncertain. The V end was cut by 1 base, the J end by 7 bases, with 15 bases between. The CDR3 consists of 14 residues. CDR3 sequence: CASSLSGQGGEQYF. CDR3 bases: TGTGCCAGCAGCTTGAGTGGGCAGGGAGGAGAGCAGTACTTC.

V is TRBV5-1 and J is TRBJ1-4; D remains unclear. V lost 1 base and J lost 2, with 9 bases in between. CDR1 is SGHRS and CDR2 is YFSETQ in the germline V gene. The CDR3 is 15 amino acids. The DNA of the CDR3 is TGCGCCAGCAGCTTGCAAGAGATCACTAATGAAAAACTGTTTTTT. This encodes CASSLQEITNEKLFF.

The V call is TRBV5-1, the J call TRBJ1-4; 9 nucleotides match TRBD1. After removal of 4 bases from V and 6 bases from J, the junction contained 7 bases not matched to a gene. The CDR3 loop spans 15 amino acids. Germline CDR1 is SGHRS and CDR2 is YFSETQ. The CDR3, as DNA: TGCGCCAGCAGCCCGGGGGGGACAGGGTATGAAAAACTGTTTTTT. Protein: CASSPGGTGYEKLFF.

Here the CDR3 reads CASSSRSLPTNEKLFF. CDR3 nucleotide sequence: TGTGCCAGCAGTTCACGGAGCCTCCCAACTAATGAAAAACTGTTTTTT. The V call is TRBV28, the J call TRBJ1-4, with D unclear. The CDR3 has 16 residues. V lost 4 bases to trimming and J lost 0 bases, with 12 bases between them. The V gene's germline CDR1 is MDHEN and CDR2 SYDVKM.

In the case of this clone: The junction does not match germline at one end; this may be a read error. The chain joins TRBV30 to TRBJ1-6, with 7 nucleotides matching TRBD1. Germline V lookup: CDR1 GTSNPN, CDR2 SVGIG (reference sequence). The CDR3 has 16 residues. The CDR3 sequence is CAWTRSLGQSNSPPHF. CDR3 nucleotide sequence: TGTGCCTGGACCCGTTCCCTGGGACAGAGTAATTCACCCCCCCACTTT.

The chain has TRBV2 and TRBJ2-5, with D possibly being TRBD2 (6 bases). Germline V gene lookup returns CDR1 SNHLY and CDR2 FYNNEI. The V end lost 6 bases, the J end lost 2 bases, and 19 bases lay between the germline ends. The CDR3 loop spans 16 amino acids. The CDR3 sequence: CASRDPLALHQETQYF. CDR3 in DNA: TGTGCCAGCAGGGATCCCCTAGCGCTCCATCAAGAGACCCAGTACTTC.

This clone was detected once. The same CDR3 is also encoded by other DNA sequences in this sample. The gene calls are TRBV10-3 and TRBJ2-3; the D call may be TRBD1 or TRBD2 (6 bases each). CDR3 length: 14 amino acids. Trimming shortened V by 0 bases and J by 4 bases, and 8 bases separated the two germline ends. Looked up from germline, CDR1 is ENHRY and CDR2 is SYGVKD. This CDR3 is CAISESGGPDTQYF. The CDR3, as DNA: TGTGCCATCAGTGAGTCGGGGGGCCCAGATACGCAGTATTTT.

The chain joins TRBV13 to TRBJ2-5, with 10 nucleotides matching TRBD2. The ends lost 2 bases at V and 1 base at J; junction bases unmatched: 10. Germline V gives CDR1 PRHDT, CDR2 FYEKMQ (reference sequence). The CDR3 sequence is 18 residues long. The CDR3 bases are TGTGCCAGCAGCTTAAGGCGAGCGGGAGGGAGGACCCAAGAGACCCAGTACTTC. This gives the protein CASSLRRAGGRTQETQYF.

With regard to this clone: This CDR3 is also generated by other DNA sequences in the sample. The CDR3 DNA follows: TGTGCCAGCAGCCCCAGGGACAGTTATAATTCACCCCTCCACTTT. It codes for CASSPRDSYNSPLHF. This chain uses TRBV9 with TRBJ1-6; 7 bases map to TRBD1. Per the germline V gene, CDR1 is SGDLS and CDR2 is YYNGEE. The ends lost 4 bases at V and 4 bases at J; junction bases unmatched: 5. CDR3 size: 15 residues.

V and J are TRBV28 and TRBJ2-3; TRBD2 matches at 9 bases. The CDR3 is 16 residues long. Germline V lookup: CDR1 MDHEN, CDR2 SYDVKM. Trimming at V came to 2 bases and at J to 5 bases, leaving 8 bases not matched to a gene. CDR3 in amino acids: CASSLAGGGAKDTQYF. The CDR3 DNA follows: TGTGCCAGCAGTTTAGCTGGCGGGGGGGCAAAAGATACGCAGTATTTT.

The chain is built from TRBV19 and TRBJ1-1; the D is unclear. V lost 3 bases, J lost 1 base, and 6 bases lay in between. This CDR3 is built from 13 residues. In germline, CDR1 is LNHDA, CDR2 SQIVND (reference sequence). DNA for the CDR3: TGTGCCAGTAGTATGTTGGCGAACACTGAAGCTTTCTTT. Protein product: CASSMLANTEAFF.

V usage is TRBV6-5 and J usage is TRBJ2-7; TRBD1 aligns across 7 bases. Trimming at V came to 0 bases and at J to 4 bases, leaving 9 bases not matched to a gene. Germline V gives CDR1 MNHEY, CDR2 SVGAGI. This CDR3 spans 16 amino acids. CDR3 in amino acids: CASSYSPEDRTYEQYF. The DNA of the CDR3 is TGTGCCAGCAGTTACTCACCGGAGGACAGGACATACGAGCAGTACTTC.

The V and J genes are TRBV4-1 and TRBJ2-5; TRBD1 matches 11 bases. The end of the DNA is better explained by TRBJ2-7, so the J call may be wrong. This CDR3 is built from 15 residues. Germline lookup yields CDR1 MGHRA and CDR2 YSYEKL. The CDR3 DNA reads TGCGCCAGCAGCCAAGGTGGGACAGGGGGCTACGAGCAGTACTTC. Translation gives CASSQGGTGGYEQYF.